These 27 T cell receptor beta chains were all obtained from the same sample, sequenced in a study of blood T cell repertoires in COVID-19. Measured with immunoSEQ multiplex PCR; TCRdb has only the in-frame clones, and not every one. In the table there are 200,000 to 250,000 clones, 80% to 90% of which are singletons. The source material was PBMCs or T cells enriched from blood (not recorded which). The source is a woman aged 45-65 years who had been exposed to COVID-19.

The chain is built from TRBV15 and TRBJ1-5; TRBD1 matches at 10 bases. Unmatched junction bases numbered 0, after V lost 3 bases and J lost 4 bases. From germline, CDR1 is LNHNV and CDR2 YYDKDF (reference sequence). The CDR3 length is 14 residues. The chain's CDR3 is CATSRGQGNQPQHF. The CDR3 nucleotides read TGTGCCACCAGCAGGGGACAGGGGAATCAGCCCCAGCATTTT.

This chain joins TRBV12-3 or TRBV12-4 and TRBJ1-5; D not certain. Trimming stripped 2 bases from V and 6 bases from J, with 8 bases between. The CDR3 runs 13 residues. The CDR3 spells CASSLLEGQPQHF. CDR3 nucleotides: TGTGCCAGCAGTTTATTGGAGGGTCAGCCCCAGCATTTT.

The chain links TRBV10-3 to TRBJ2-1; tentative D call: TRBD1 (5 bases). V lost 6 bases and J lost 0, with 9 bases in between. The V gene's germline CDR1 is ENHRY and CDR2 SYGVKD. This CDR3 has 14 amino acids. The CDR3 spells CAISRQSSYNEQFF. The CDR3 nucleotides are TGTGCCATCAGCAGACAGAGCTCCTACAATGAGCAGTTCTTC.

The CDR3 spells CASSPSTSGGAGEQFF. CDR3 DNA sequence: TGTGCCAGCAGCCCCTCGACTAGCGGGGGGGCGGGTGAGCAGTTCTTC. This chain uses TRBV13 with TRBJ2-1; 14 nucleotides line up with TRBD2. CDR1 and CDR2 (germline): PRHDT, FYEKMQ (reference sequence). The CDR3 has 16 residues. Unmatched junction bases numbered 9, after V lost 5 bases and J lost 9 bases.

This chain uses TRBV6-5 with TRBJ1-2, with 9 bases aligning to TRBD1. The CDR3 runs 13 residues. Germline CDR1 reads MNHEY; CDR2 reads SVGAGI. V was clipped by 7 bases and J by 8 bases; unmatched bases: 8. The CDR3 DNA is TGTGCCAGCAAGGGGGACAGGGCAGGAGGCTACACCTTC. Translating it yields CASKGDRAGGYTF.

The chain joins TRBV5-1 to TRBJ2-7, with TRBD1 identical over 7 bases. The CDR3 length is 12 residues. V lost 4 bases and J lost 5; bases outside the gene matches: 3. Germline V gives CDR1 SGHRS, CDR2 YFSETQ. The CDR3 coding sequence is TGCGCCAGCAGCATTACAGGGGACGAGCAGTACTTC. Translation gives CASSITGDEQYF.

The chain recombines TRBV18 with TRBJ1-6, with 10 bases matching TRBD1. The germline V gene encodes CDR1 KGHSH and CDR2 LQKENI. The CDR3 totals 15 residues. The junction had 3 bases not matched to a gene; V was cut back by 3 bases and J by 7 bases. The CDR3 spells CASSPLGQGNSPLHF. CDR3 coding DNA: TGTGCCAGCTCACCCCTGGGACAGGGGAATTCACCCCTCCACTTT. Combining the CDR3 with reference TRBV18 and TRBJ1-6 gives the whole variable domain NAGVMQNPRHLVRRRGQEARLRCSPMKGHSHVYWYRQLPEEGLKFMVYLQKENIIDESGMPKERFSAEFPKEGPSILRIQQVVRGDSAAYFCASSPLGQGNSPLHFGNGTRLTVT.

This chain uses TRBV6-2 or TRBV6-3 with TRBJ2-2; 9 bases agree with TRBD1. The CDR3 is 16 residues long. V was clipped by 5 bases and J by 8 bases; unmatched bases: 12. CDR1 is MNHEY and CDR2 is SVGEGT in the germline V gene. The CDR3 here is CASSPSGTGNAGELFF. The DNA for the CDR3 is TGTGCCAGCAGTCCATCCGGGACAGGGAACGCAGGGGAGCTGTTTTTT.

V usage is TRBV19 and J usage is TRBJ1-1, with D uncertain. Trimming took 5 bases from V and 0 from J, leaving 7 bases between them. CDR1 and CDR2 (germline): LNHDA, SQIVND (reference sequence). The CDR3 contains 13 residues. The CDR3, as DNA: TGTGCCAGTAGTGAGCAGGTGAACACTGAAGCTTTCTTT. This sequence encodes CASSEQVNTEAFF.

The chain carries TRBV7-2 and TRBJ2-2; D gene uncertain. The germline gives CDR1 SGHTA, CDR2 FQGNSA. The ends were cut back, 1 base at V and 9 bases at J, with 12 bases in the middle. This CDR3 has 14 residues. The CDR3 DNA sequence: TGTGCCAGCAGCTTAGATTTGTATATCCGGGAGCTGTTTTTT. Encoded protein: CASSLDLYIRELFF.

The chain combines TRBV5-1 with TRBJ1-2; D possibly corresponds to TRBD1 (6 bases). Germline V gene data show CDR1 as SGHRS and CDR2 as YFSETQ. Trimming took 5 bases from V and 3 from J, leaving 17 bases between them. This CDR3 region has 15 residues. The DNA of the CDR3 is TGCGCCAGCAGATCAGAGGGGGTCTACTACTATGGCTACACCTTC. This encodes CASRSEGVYYYGYTF.

CDR3 sequence: CASSPGTGLVEQFF. CDR3 bases: TGTGCCAGCAGCCCTGGGACAGGGCTGGTTGAGCAGTTCTTC. V gene TRBV5-6 combines with J gene TRBJ2-1; 9 positions match TRBD1. Losses at the gene ends were 4 bases for V and 9 bases for J; bases not matched to a gene: 8. The CDR3 length is 14 residues. Germline-derived CDR1 and CDR2 are SGHDT and YYEEEE.

V and J are TRBV7-8 and TRBJ2-5; 9 bases are a match to TRBD1. Germline V gene lookup returns CDR1 SGHVS and CDR2 FQNEAQ. Trimming at V came to 5 bases and at J to 5 bases, leaving 9 bases not matched to a gene. CDR3 length: 15 amino acids. CDR3 DNA sequence: TGTGCCAGCAGCGCCCGACAGGGGGTTGGTGAGACCCAGTACTTC. This codes for CASSARQGVGETQYF. The full variable domain, completed using reference TRBV7-8 and TRBJ2-5, is GAGVSQSPRYKVAKRGQDVALRCDPISGHVSLFWYQQALGQGPEFLTYFQNEAQLDKSGLPSDRFFAERPEGSVSTLKIQRTQQEDSAVYLCASSARQGVGETQYFGPGTRLLVL.

The V and J genes are TRBV11-2 and TRBJ2-1; D gene ambiguous. CDR1 and CDR2 (germline): SGHAT, FQNNGV. The germline V and J ends were trimmed by 8 bases and 7 bases, with 9 bases remaining between them. The CDR3 length is 11 residues. As DNA, the CDR3 is TGTGCCAGCTCAAGGAGTAATGAGCAGTTCTTC. Protein: CASSRSNEQFF. Variable domain in full (rest from reference TRBV11-2 and TRBJ2-1): EAGVAQSPRYKIIEKRQSVAFWCNPISGHATLYWYQQILGQGPKLLIQFQNNGVVDDSQLPKDRFSAERLKGVDSTLKIQPAKLEDSAVYLCASSRSNEQFFGPGTRLTVL.

The rearrangement uses TRBV7-2 and TRBJ2-5; 8 bases align to TRBD2. V gave up 3 bases and J gave up 2 bases; unmatched junction bases: 11. There are 17 residues in the CDR3. CDR1 and CDR2 (germline): SGHTA, FQGNSA. The CDR3 protein is CASSLAGTRGTQETQYF. CDR3 DNA: TGTGCCAGCAGCTTGGCCGGGACTAGGGGAACTCAAGAGACCCAGTACTTC.

This clone has just one count. V usage is TRBV5-4 and J usage is TRBJ1-2; TRBD1 agrees at 7 bases. Germline values: CDR1 SGHNT, CDR2 YYREEE (reference sequence). J lost 3 bases, V lost 3 bases, and 11 bases had no gene match. CDR3 length: 16 residues. The CDR3 reads CASSSQPPGQHYGYTF. For the CDR3, the DNA is TGTGCCAGCAGCTCGCAACCCCCGGGACAGCACTATGGCTACACCTTC.

A few counts support this clone. The chain combines TRBV7-9 with TRBJ1-2; 10 nucleotides line up with TRBD1. CDR3 length: 15 amino acids. V gave up 4 bases and J gave up 4 bases; unmatched junction bases: 6. Germline-derived CDR1 and CDR2 are SEHNR and FQNEAQ (reference sequence). The CDR3 protein is CASSSTGTGVYGYTF. CDR3 bases: TGTGCCAGCAGCTCCACCGGGACAGGGGTCTATGGCTACACCTTC.

This chain uses TRBV7-9 with TRBJ2-1; D not certain. V lost 1 base and J 8 bases, leaving 6 bases between the germline ends. The V gene's germline CDR1 is SEHNR and CDR2 FQNEAQ (reference sequence). The CDR3 covers 12 residues. The CDR3 spells CASSLVLYEQFF. For the CDR3, the DNA is TGTGCCAGCAGCTTAGTTCTGTATGAGCAGTTCTTC.

This chain joins TRBV5-1 and TRBJ1-1; 8 nucleotides agree with TRBD1. The CDR3 loop spans 15 amino acids. Germline assignment: CDR1 SGHRS and CDR2 YFSETQ. Unmatched junction bases numbered 3, after V lost 2 bases and J lost 0 bases. The chain's CDR3 is CASSLGQGMNTEAFF. CDR3 nucleotide sequence: TGCGCCAGCAGCTTAGGACAGGGCATGAACACTGAAGCTTTCTTT.

Comments on this clone: This specimen includes other DNA sequences encoding the same CDR3. V and J are TRBV18 and TRBJ1-5; D not certain. CDR1 KGHSH and CDR2 LQKENI come from the germline V gene. The CDR3 length is 13 residues. Trimming cost V 3 bases and J 5 bases, with 8 bases left between them. CDR3 protein: CASSPGRDQPQHF. For the CDR3, the DNA is TGTGCCAGCTCACCGGGGAGGGATCAGCCCCAGCATTTT.

The chain recombines TRBV21-1 with TRBJ1-3. TRBV21-1 represents a pseudogene. The CDR3 covers 14 residues. CDR3 region: CASRNGNSGNTIYF. Here the CDR3 DNA reads TGTGCCAGCAGAAACGGTAATTCTGGAAACACCATATATTTT.

This rearrangement joins TRBV6-2 or TRBV6-3 to TRBJ1-5; a possible D gene is TRBD1 (6 bases). Germline V gene lookup returns CDR1 MNHEY and CDR2 SVGEGT. The length of the CDR3 is 14 residues. Trimming took 2 bases from V and 8 from J, leaving 13 bases between them. CDR3 nucleotides: TGTGCCAGCAGTTACCGCACAGGGAAGGAGCCCCAGCATTTT. It specifies CASSYRTGKEPQHF.

The V call is TRBV18, the J call TRBJ1-5, with 12 bases aligning to TRBD1. Per germline, CDR1 KGHSH and CDR2 LQKENI. CDR3 length: 17 residues. Trimming cost V 2 bases and J 7 bases; bases outside gene matches: 9. The CDR3 loop is CASSPIAGQGAWQPQHF. In DNA, the CDR3 is TGTGCCAGCTCACCAATTGCGGGACAGGGGGCTTGGCAGCCCCAGCATTTT.

As DNA, the CDR3 is TGTGCCAGCAGCTCACGGGACTTCCGGGGGACTGAGCAGTTCTTC. Translation: CASSSRDFRGTEQFF. The rearrangement joins TRBV11-2 to TRBJ2-1; possible D gene TRBD2, 6 bases. The germline gives CDR1 SGHAT, CDR2 FQNNGV. V dropped 4 bases and J dropped 9 bases, with 19 bases sitting between them. The CDR3 covers 15 residues.

V and J are TRBV29-1 and TRBJ1-1; 9 bases match TRBD1. The CDR3 has 13 amino acids. CDR1 is SQVTM and CDR2 is ANQGSEA in the germline V gene. Unmatched junction bases numbered 2, after V lost 5 bases and J lost 1 base. For the CDR3, the DNA is TGCAGCGTTCAGGGACAGGGGAACACTGAAGCTTTCTTT. Translation gives CSVQGQGNTEAFF.

The CDR3 nucleotides read TGTGCCAGCAGCCGGGACTATGGCTACACCTTC. Its translation is CASSRDYGYTF. The V and J genes are TRBV7-9 and TRBJ1-2; D is undetermined. Trimming removed 5 bases from V and 3 bases from J, with 4 bases in between. This CDR3 has 11 residues. Per germline, CDR1 SEHNR and CDR2 FQNEAQ (reference sequence).

The rearrangement uses TRBV7-2 and TRBJ2-1, with 9 positions matching TRBD1. This CDR3 is built from 14 residues. V shed 5 bases, J shed 4 bases, and the junction held 3 bases outside the gene matches. Germline values: CDR1 SGHTA, CDR2 FQGNSA. In nucleotides, the CDR3 is TGTGCCAGCAGCCGGGACAGGGCTTACAATGAGCAGTTCTTC. The encoded protein is CASSRDRAYNEQFF.